This T cell receptor beta chain emerged from a study of shared clonotypes between healthy human individuals (TCRdb year 2020). In the study overall: The cohort comprised two women and a few men aged 18 to 49 years. For each donor, three plates each were used for CD4 naive and CD4 memory, two plates were used for CD8 naive, and one plate was used for CD8 memory. To estimate repertoire size and how much clonotypes are shared between individuals, the study performed deep sequencing of blood TCR repertoires from about 5 healthy adults. To increase sequencing depth and limit assay-specific biases, different laboratories used diverse techniques to prepare libraries and sequence TCR repertoires. Leukapheresis yielded between about 0.94 and 9.5 billion PBMCs per donor. Study-wide conclusions, independent of this receptor: Based on pairwise subsampling, the degree of clonotype sharing among donors was expected to be affected by sequencing depth. About 5% of naive CD4, roughly 3.5% of naive CD8, approximately 2.2% of memory CD4, and about 0.4% of memory CD8 clonotypes were shared across a few donors. Rarefaction of sorted-subset datasets indicated incomplete sequencing despite the large sequencing depth. Compared with non-shared clonotypes, clonotypes shared by all four sorted-subset donors had higher generation probabilities. Naive subsets generally had larger estimated clonotype richness than memory subsets did. Because the study included only a small number of donors, the genetic and exposure-history diversity represented was limited. Only blood was sampled, and tissue TCR repertoires likely differ from those in blood.

From cysteine to phenylalanine, the CDR3 is 14 amino acids long. The CDR3 DNA has 42 bases and is translated from base 1. Between the V and J ends, shortened by 0 bases and 8 bases respectively, the junction contains 11 bases. CDR1 and CDR2 are drawn from the germline V gene (reference sequence): SGHKS, YYEKEE. Using the deep immunoSEQ assay, multiplex PCR amplified TCR CDR3 regions from genomic DNA. Extracted genomic DNA from each cell subset was distributed evenly across all wells of several immunoSEQ 96-well plates, and each plate was treated as a replicate. For sorted subsets, around 200 ng genomic DNA, equal to 30,000 or so T cell genomes, was loaded into each replicate PCR. The purified libraries were quantified using a Qubit 3.0 fluorometer, sized with a Bioanalyzer 2100, and then quantified again using the KAPA Library Quantification kit. Every immunoSEQ 96-well plate was sequenced on a dedicated single-read 150-cycle Illumina NextSeq 550 flow cell. The paper's processing steps were these. Because only junctional sequences without quality scores were contained in the immunoSEQ output, filtering matching that applied to full-length reads could not be performed. To assign V/J genes and CDR3, sequences were annotated against IMGT germline references using PyIR, a Python wrapper for IgBLAST v1.9. Reads were removed for weak V/J assignments (E-value above 1e-6), missing CDR3, stop codons, out-of-frame junctions, or ambiguous translated residues. A V3J clonotype was defined by an identical inferred V gene, J gene, and CDR3 amino acid sequence. To compute the percentage overlap between repertoires, the number of shared unique clonotypes was divided by the size of the smaller repertoire. Three approaches were used to assess repertoire richness: RTK rarefaction, the Chao1 estimator, and Recon v2.1 estimates of unobserved clonotypes. OLGA was used to compute generation probabilities for all TCRbeta clonotypes that the gDNA method yielded from several donors. TCRdb took over this immuneACCESS table, retaining in-frame rearrangements with V and J assigned. Such tables are incomplete; in checked studies, under half of the missing clones stem from an unresolved V gene, and the remainder is unexplained. That table gives V, J and clone size, and the DNA gave D and trimming. A total of 2 million to 2.5 million clones appear in this sample, 85% to 95% of them only once. 0.3% to 0.4% of the sample lies in the top ten.

For this clone: It lacks a known antigen. Base quality data are lacking; no much larger clone is found one base away.

Donors were healthy HIV-negative adults with no recently reported acute infections or vaccinations. Every donor was a Caucasian adult living in Nashville, Tennessee, USA. CD4+ T cells were enriched through magnetic negative selection, after which naive cells were positively selected on CD45RA and the remaining negative fraction served as the memory subset. Blood was collected by leukapheresis, and PBMCs were isolated by Ficoll-Histopaque density gradient centrifugation and then cryopreserved in liquid nitrogen vapor phase. Analytical flow cytometry was used to check the purity and quantity of every magnetically sorted T cell population. Genomic DNA was isolated from each sorted fraction and quantified by UV absorbance on a Nanodrop 2000c.

This clonotype was sampled from a man aged 18 to 29 in good health. Some clones in this sample may be carry-over from other donors' samples. The specimen sequenced was naive CD4+ T cells from PBMCs. The sample's cell subset or site, from its label and the paper: CD45RA+ positively selected. The sequence joins TRBV5-5 to TRBJ1-4; a weak D assignment points to TRBD1 (5 bases agree). The bases read TGTGCCAGCAGCTTGGGACAGCTAGGCGAAAAACTGTTTTTT. This is translated as CASSLGQLGEKLFF.